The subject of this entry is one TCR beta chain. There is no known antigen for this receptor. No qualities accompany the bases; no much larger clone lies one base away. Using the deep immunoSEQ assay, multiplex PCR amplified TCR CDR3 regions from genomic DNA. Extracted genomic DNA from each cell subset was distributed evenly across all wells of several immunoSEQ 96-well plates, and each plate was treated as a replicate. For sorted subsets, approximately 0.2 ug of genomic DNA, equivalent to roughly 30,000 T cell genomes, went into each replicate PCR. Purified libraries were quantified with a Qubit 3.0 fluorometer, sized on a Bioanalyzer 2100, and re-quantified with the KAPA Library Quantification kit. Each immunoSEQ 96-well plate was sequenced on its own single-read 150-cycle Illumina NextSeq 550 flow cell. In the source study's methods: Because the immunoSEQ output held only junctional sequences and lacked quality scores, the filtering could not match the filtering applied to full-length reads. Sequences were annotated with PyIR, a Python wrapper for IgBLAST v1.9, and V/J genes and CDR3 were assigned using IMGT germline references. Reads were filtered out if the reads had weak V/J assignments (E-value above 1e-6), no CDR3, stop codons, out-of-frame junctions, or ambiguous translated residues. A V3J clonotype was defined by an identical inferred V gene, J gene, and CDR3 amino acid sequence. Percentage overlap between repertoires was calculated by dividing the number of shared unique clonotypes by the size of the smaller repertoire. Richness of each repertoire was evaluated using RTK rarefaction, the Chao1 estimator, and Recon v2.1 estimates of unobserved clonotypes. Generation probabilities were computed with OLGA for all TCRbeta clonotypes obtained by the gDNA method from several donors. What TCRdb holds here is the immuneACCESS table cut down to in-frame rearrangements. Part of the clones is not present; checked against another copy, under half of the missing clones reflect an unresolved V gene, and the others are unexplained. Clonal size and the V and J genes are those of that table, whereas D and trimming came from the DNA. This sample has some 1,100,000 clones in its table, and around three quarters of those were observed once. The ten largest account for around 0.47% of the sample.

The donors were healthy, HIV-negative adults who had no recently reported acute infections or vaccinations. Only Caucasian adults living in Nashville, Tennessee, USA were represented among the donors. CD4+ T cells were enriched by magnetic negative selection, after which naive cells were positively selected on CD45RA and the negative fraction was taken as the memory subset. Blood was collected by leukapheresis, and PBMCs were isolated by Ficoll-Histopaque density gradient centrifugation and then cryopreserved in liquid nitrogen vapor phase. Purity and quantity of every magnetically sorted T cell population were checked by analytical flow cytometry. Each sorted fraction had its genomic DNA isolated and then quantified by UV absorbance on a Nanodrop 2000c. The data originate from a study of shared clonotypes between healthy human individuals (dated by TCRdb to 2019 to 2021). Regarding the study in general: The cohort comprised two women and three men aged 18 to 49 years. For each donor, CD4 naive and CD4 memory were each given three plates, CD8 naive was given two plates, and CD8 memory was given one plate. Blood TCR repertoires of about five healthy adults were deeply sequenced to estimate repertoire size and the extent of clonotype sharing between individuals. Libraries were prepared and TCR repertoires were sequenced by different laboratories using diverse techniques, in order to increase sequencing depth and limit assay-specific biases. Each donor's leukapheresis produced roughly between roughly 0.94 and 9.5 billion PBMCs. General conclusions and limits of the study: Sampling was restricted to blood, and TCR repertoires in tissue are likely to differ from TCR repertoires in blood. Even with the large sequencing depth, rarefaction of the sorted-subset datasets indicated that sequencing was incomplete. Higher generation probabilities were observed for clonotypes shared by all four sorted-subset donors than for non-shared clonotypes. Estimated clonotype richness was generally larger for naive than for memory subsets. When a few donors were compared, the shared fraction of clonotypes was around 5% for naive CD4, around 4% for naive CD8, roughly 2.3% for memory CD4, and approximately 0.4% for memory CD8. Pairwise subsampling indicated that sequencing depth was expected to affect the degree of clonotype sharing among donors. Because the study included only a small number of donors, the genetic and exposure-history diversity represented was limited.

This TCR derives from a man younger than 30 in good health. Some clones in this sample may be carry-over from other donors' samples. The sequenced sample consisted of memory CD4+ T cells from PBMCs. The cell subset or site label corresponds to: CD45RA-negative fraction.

The base sequence is TGTGCCAGTTCGCGCGGCGGGAGGGTCCCAACCGGGGAGCTGTTTTTT. This sequence encodes CASSRGGRVPTGELFF. This receptor chain uses TRBV28 and TRBJ2-2; 9 central nucleotides agree with TRBD2. From cysteine to phenylalanine, the CDR3 is 16 amino acids long. CDR3 DNA only is kept here, 48 bases in frame from base 1. The germline V gene provides CDR1 MDHEN and CDR2 SYDVKM. The junction shows trimming of 9 bases on V and 5 bases on J, and the gene matches do not reach 13 bases of it.